This T cell receptor (beta chain) was identified in a study of blood T cell repertoires in COVID-19. Assay used: immunoSEQ multiplex PCR; TCRdb lists only in-frame clones, some missing. The sample has 150,000 to 200,000 clones, 80% to 90% seen once. The sample was PBMCs or T cells enriched from blood (not recorded which). This receptor was identified in a woman between 35 and 50 years old with acute COVID-19.

CDR3 sequence (DNA): TGTGCCAGCAGCCCGAGCGGGGGCTACACCTTC. Its protein product is CASSPSGGYTF. The rearrangement uses TRBV7-2 and TRBJ1-2; no clear D gene. There are 11 residues in the CDR3. Germline-derived CDR1 and CDR2 are SGHTA and FQGNSA. V was clipped by 5 bases and J by 8 bases, with 9 bases between them. Full variable domain (remainder filled in from reference TRBV7-2 and TRBJ1-2): GAGVSQSPSNKVTEKGKDVELRCDPISGHTALYWYRQSLGQGLEFLIYFQGNSAPDKSGLPSDRFSAERTGGSVSTLTIQRTQQEDSAVYLCASSPSGGYTFGSGTRLTVV.